These 8 T cell receptor beta chains share one sample of origin, sequenced in a study of CD4 T cells in relation to SARS-CoV-2 and coronaviruses. Method: immunoSEQ multiplex PCR; TCRdb's copy keeps in-frame clones and lacks some. Among 58,000 or so clones listed, roughly nine tenths were seen once. The sequenced sample was naive CD4+ T cells from PBMCs. As for subset: naive CD4+ T cells isolated by negative enrichment. Receptor source: an adult with COVID-19.

The count of this clone is one. The gene calls are TRBV18 and TRBJ2-7; D gene unclear. Germline V lookup: CDR1 KGHSH, CDR2 LQKENI. CDR3 length: 11 amino acids. V lost 3 bases and J lost 5, with 5 bases in between. Here the CDR3 DNA reads TGTGCCAGCTCACCTGGGGACGAGCAGTACTTC. It translates to CASSPGDEQYF.

J is TRBJ2-7 and V is TRBV3-1 (or the pseudogene TRBV3-2); 7 bases map to TRBD2. Germline CDR1 LGHDT, CDR2 YNNKEL (reference sequence). The CDR3 length is 18 residues. The J segment lost 0 bases and the V segment lost 3 bases, leaving 14 bases of the junction unmatched. This CDR3 is CASSQSATSLLGSYEQYF. The DNA for the CDR3 is TGTGCCAGCAGCCAGTCGGCGACTAGCCTCCTCGGCTCCTACGAGCAGTACTTC.

This chain joins TRBV29-1 and TRBJ2-7; 7 bases agree with TRBD1. V gave up 0 bases and J gave up 2 bases; unmatched junction bases: 7. The CDR3 runs 15 residues. CDR1 and CDR2 from the germline V gene are SQVTM and ANQGSEA. CDR3 nucleotide sequence: TGCAGCGTTGAAGATCTGGACAGGATCACCTACGAGCAGTACTTC. It specifies CSVEDLDRITYEQYF.

The V gene is TRBV28, the J gene TRBJ2-2; 8 bases line up with TRBD2. The CDR3 is 15 amino acids. CDR1 MDHEN and CDR2 SYDVKM come from the germline V gene. With V trimmed by 5 bases and J by 5 bases, 7 bases remained unmatched. CDR3 sequence (DNA): TGTGCCAGCAGTCCAACCGGGACTAGAACCGGGGAGCTGTTTTTT. Amino acid sequence: CASSPTGTRTGELFF.

The V call is TRBV9, the J call TRBJ1-1; 9 bases align to TRBD1. With 3 bases clipped from V and 3 bases from J, the junction kept 6 bases outside the gene matches. The CDR3 loop spans 15 amino acids. Germline loops: CDR1 SGDLS, CDR2 YYNGEE. As DNA, the CDR3 is TGTGCCAGCAGCGCCGACAGGGGGAAGGACACTGAAGCTTTCTTT. Residues: CASSADRGKDTEAFF.

This chain connects TRBV7-8 to TRBJ1-5, with 8 bases matching TRBD1. Germline CDR1 is SGHVS and CDR2 is FQNEAQ. Trimming removed 5 bases from V and 4 bases from J; junction bases left unmatched: 10. The CDR3 extends over 16 amino acids. The CDR3: CASSPWDRSFNQPQHF. DNA for the CDR3: TGTGCCAGCAGCCCGTGGGACAGGTCGTTTAATCAGCCCCAGCATTTT. The variable domain in full, completed from reference TRBV7-8 and TRBJ1-5, reads GAGVSQSPRYKVAKRGQDVALRCDPISGHVSLFWYQQALGQGPEFLTYFQNEAQLDKSGLPSDRFFAERPEGSVSTLKIQRTQQEDSAVYLCASSPWDRSFNQPQHFGDGTRLSIL.

V and J are TRBV19 and TRBJ2-3, with 12 positions matching TRBD2. From germline, CDR1 is LNHDA and CDR2 SQIVND (reference sequence). This CDR3 is built from 16 residues. V was clipped by 5 bases and J by 2 bases; unmatched bases: 5. The CDR3 region is CASSPGLAGPTDTQYF. CDR3 bases: TGTGCCAGTAGTCCGGGACTAGCGGGCCCCACAGATACGCAGTATTTT.

This clone appeared once. The genes are TRBV18 and TRBJ2-3; D gene uncertain. V was trimmed by 0 bases and J by 4 bases, leaving 5 bases between them. The CDR3 runs to 13 residues. Germline CDR1 KGHSH, CDR2 LQKENI. CDR3 protein: CASSPPGADTQYF. For the CDR3, the DNA is TGTGCCAGCTCACCACCGGGCGCAGATACGCAGTATTTT.